This passage covers 17 T cell receptor beta chains from one sample sequenced in a study of blood T cell repertoires in COVID-19. Profiled with immunoSEQ multiplex PCR; TCRdb holds only in-frame clones, not every one. Among 50,000 or so clones listed, about 88% were seen once. Sequencing input: peripheral blood. The receptors originated from a human donor in a cohort sampled during active COVID-19.

The CDR3 nucleotides are TGCGCCAGCAGCTTGACAGGGGGCGTCAACGAGCAGTACGTC. This translates into CASSLTGGVNEQYV. The chain links TRBV5-1 to TRBJ2-7; 9 bases match TRBD1. V gave up 1 base and J gave up 5 bases; unmatched junction bases: 4. Germline V gene lookup returns CDR1 SGHRS and CDR2 YFSETQ. CDR3 length: 14 residues.

DNA for the CDR3: TGTGCCGTCGGGGGGCCGAACACCGGGGAGCTGTTTTTT. As protein: CAVGGPNTGELFF. This sequence joins TRBV7-6 and TRBJ2-2; perhaps TRBD2 as D (7 bases). Germline V gene data show CDR1 as SGHVS and CDR2 as FNYEAQ. There are 13 residues in the CDR3. Trimming left V 11 bases short and J 0 bases short, with 10 bases between.

The CDR3 reads CAVHSGGGYTF. The CDR3 nucleotides read TGTGCGGTCCACTCAGGGGGAGGCTACACCTTC. V usage is TRBV28 and J usage is TRBJ1-2, with TRBD1 matching 7 bases. The V gene's germline CDR1 is MDHEN and CDR2 SYDVKM. The CDR3 has 11 amino acids.

As DNA, the CDR3 is TGTGCCACCAGCAGGGCGTCAGGGGGAACTAGCAATCAGCCCCAGCATTTT. Translated, it gives CATSRASGGTSNQPQHF. V usage is TRBV15 and J usage is TRBJ1-5, with 7 bases matching TRBD1. V trimming: 3 bases; J trimming: 0 bases; junction bases outside the gene matches: 8. Germline loops: CDR1 LNHNV, CDR2 YYDKDF (reference sequence). The CDR3 sequence is 17 residues long.

In its sample, this clone was seen once. This chain connects TRBV2 to TRBJ2-7; D is possibly TRBD2 (5 bases). V was shortened by 4 bases and J by 0 bases, with 10 bases between the two germline ends. The CDR3 is made up of 14 amino acids. CDR1 is SNHLY, CDR2 FYNNEI, per germline. The CDR3 is CASSAGGSSYEQYF. The DNA for the CDR3 is TGTGCCAGCAGTGCCGGTGGGAGCTCCTACGAGCAGTACTTC.

This chain joins TRBV7-9 and TRBJ2-2; a weak D match, TRBD1 (5 bases). Germline V gene sequence: CDR1 SEHNR, CDR2 FQNEAQ (reference sequence). CDR3 size: 14 residues. V lost 3 bases to trimming and J lost 6 bases, with 11 bases between them. The CDR3 DNA is TGTGCCAGCAGCTTCGAAGGGGTCGCCGGGGAGCTGTTTTTT. It yields the protein CASSFEGVAGELFF.

This chain links TRBV28 with TRBJ2-1; the D gene is possibly TRBD2 (6 bases). The CDR3 length is 15 residues. Germline lookup yields CDR1 MDHEN and CDR2 SYDVKM. V shed 5 bases and J shed 6 bases, with 17 bases lying between them. The CDR3 nucleotides are TGTGCCAGCAGTCCGGGGACTCGGGACTTCAATGAGCAGTTCTTC. As protein: CASSPGTRDFNEQFF.

J is TRBJ1-5 and V is TRBV30; 8 nucleotides match TRBD1. The CDR3 consists of 17 residues. V was pared by 1 base and J by 0 bases, with 8 bases of the junction left unmatched. Per the germline V gene, CDR1 is GTSNPN and CDR2 is SVGIG (reference sequence). The CDR3, as DNA: TGTGCCTGGAGTGGTGGGACAGGCACCTATAGCAATCAGCCCCAGCATTTT. Its translation is CAWSGGTGTYSNQPQHF.

The chain links TRBV29-1 to TRBJ2-3, with 7 bases aligning to TRBD2. This CDR3 spans 15 amino acids. Germline values: CDR1 SQVTM, CDR2 ANQGSEA. Germline trimming cut 6 bases from V and 5 bases from J; bases unmatched to any gene: 14. CDR3 sequence (DNA): TGCAGCGTCGCCGGGAAGCGGGGTTCTGAAGATACGCAGTATTTT. The encoded protein is CSVAGKRGSEDTQYF.

The V gene is TRBV28, the J gene TRBJ2-1; 12 nucleotides agree with TRBD2. The CDR3 runs to 15 residues. V dropped 7 bases and J dropped 7; count of bases not matched to a gene: 8. Germline CDR1 reads MDHEN; CDR2 reads SYDVKM. CDR3 in amino acids: CASTLLAGGGNEQFF. The CDR3 coding sequence is TGTGCCAGCACCTTACTAGCGGGGGGCGGAAATGAGCAGTTCTTC.

V gene TRBV9 combines with J gene TRBJ1-2; D is ambiguous. The V end lost 0 bases, the J end lost 8 bases, and 14 bases lay between the germline ends. Germline CDR1 SGDLS, CDR2 YYNGEE. This CDR3 is 14 amino acids long. The CDR3 DNA follows: TGTGCCAGCAGCGTAGAAGGCATGCGGAAGGGCTACACCTTC. Its protein product is CASSVEGMRKGYTF.

The chain couples TRBV6-5 to TRBJ1-1; possibly TRBD1 for D (5 bases). Germline lookup yields CDR1 MNHEY and CDR2 SVGAGI. Trimming stripped 5 bases from V and 4 bases from J, with 17 bases between. This CDR3 spans 15 amino acids. The CDR3 reads CASSPDTTGATEAFF. CDR3 DNA: TGTGCCAGCAGTCCAGATACCACAGGAGCCACTGAAGCTTTCTTT.

The rearrangement links TRBV2 to TRBJ2-3; D might be TRBD2 (6 bases). V lost 7 bases, J lost 5 bases, and 16 bases lay in between. CDR1 is SNHLY, CDR2 FYNNEI, per germline. This CDR3 contains 14 residues. The CDR3 region is CASTEGRGLDTQYF. As DNA, the CDR3 is TGTGCCAGCACCGAGGGGCGGGGACTAGATACGCAGTATTTT. Supplemented by reference TRBV2 and TRBJ2-3, the full variable domain reads EPEVTQTPSHQVTQMGQEVILRCVPISNHLYFYWYRQILGQKVEFLVSFYNNEISEKSEIFDDQFSVERPDGSNFTLKIRSTKLEDSAMYFCASTEGRGLDTQYFGPGTRLTVL.

The chain joins TRBV19 to TRBJ2-3; 13 nucleotides line up with TRBD2. The J segment lost 6 bases and the V segment lost 4 bases, leaving 4 bases of the junction unmatched. This CDR3 has 15 residues. Germline V gives CDR1 LNHDA, CDR2 SQIVND (reference sequence). CDR3 DNA: TGTGCCAGTAGTACACTAGCGGGGGGGCCTGATACGCAGTATTTT. Translation gives CASSTLAGGPDTQYF.

This chain uses TRBV6-2 or TRBV6-3 with TRBJ2-3, with 11 nucleotides matching TRBD2. The CDR3 length is 18 residues. V was pared by 2 bases and J by 5 bases, with 12 bases of the junction left unmatched. Germline-derived CDR1 and CDR2 are MNHEY and SVGEGT. CDR3 nucleotide sequence: TGTGCCAGCAGTTACAGGGTAGCGGGAGGGCCGGACGAAGATACGCAGTATTTT. Amino acid sequence: CASSYRVAGGPDEDTQYF.

The CDR3 sequence: CASSATRGRNGELFF. The CDR3 DNA follows: TGTGCCAGCAGTGCCACCCGCGGGAGGAATGGGGAGCTGTTTTTT. This chain connects TRBV7-2 to TRBJ2-2, with 8 nucleotides matching TRBD2. Trimming cost V 6 bases and J 8 bases; bases outside gene matches: 11. This CDR3 is built from 15 residues. CDR1 is SGHTA and CDR2 is FQGNSA in the germline V gene.

The genes are TRBV28 and TRBJ1-2; the D gene is possibly TRBD1 (5 bases). Looked up from germline, CDR1 is MDHEN and CDR2 is SYDVKM. This CDR3 is built from 14 residues. Trimming pared 1 base from V and 4 bases from J, leaving 10 bases between. DNA for the CDR3: TGTGCCAGCAGTTTATTAGGGGTTGGCTATGGCTACACCTTC. Translated: CASSLLGVGYGYTF.